The text below deals with one TCR beta chain. Its antigen is not identified. The data originate from a study of T-cell reconstitution after alpha-beta-depleted transplantation in children. Unique molecular identifiers were used to barcode this TCRbeta library. TCRdb re-analysed the PCR reads in MiXCR, keeping a single row per CDR3 protein. The table records about 78,000 distinct CDR3 sequences, 13% to 15% of them present only once. Whole-study results and caveats: T-cell counts and diversity at one year following transplant were attributed mainly to newly produced T cells.

The sequence was obtained from a male patient between 2 and 10 years old who had a stem cell transplant for acute lymphoblastic leukemia, so the T cells may come from the graft donor. Sample: PBMCs, mostly from graft donor cells, taken 180 days after TCRalphabeta/CD19-depleted stem cell transplant.

CDR3 sequence (DNA): TGCGCCAGCAGCTTGGTCCAGCGAAGCACAGATACGCAGTATTTT. Residues: CASSLVQRSTDTQYF. The chain is built from TRBV5-1 and TRBJ2-3; D ambiguous. The ends were cut back, 0 bases at V and 0 bases at J, with 8 bases in the middle. The CDR3 loop spans 15 amino acids. The germline V gene has CDR1 SGHRS and CDR2 YFSETQ.